This TCR beta chain is from a study of T-cell reconstitution after alpha-beta-depleted transplantation in children. Study-level findings and limits: The authors attributed T-cell counts and diversity one year after transplant mostly to newly produced T cells. Where alpha-beta T cells came from about two months after transplant was reportedly several hundred expanded graft clones.

Trimming removed 5 bases from V and 0 bases from J, with 11 bases in between. Germline-derived CDR1 and CDR2 are MDHEN and SYDVKM. This CDR3 comprises 15 residues. The TCRbeta library was prepared with unique molecular identifiers. Via MiXCR, TCRdb re-called the PCR reads, giving one row per CDR3 protein. The data contain 500,000 to 600,000 distinct CDR3 sequences, roughly 30% of them singletons. This clonotype came up a few times. The antigen is not known. The sequences come from PBMCs, collected before TCRalphabeta/CD19-depleted stem cell transplant. The J gene is TRBJ2-1, the V gene TRBV28; the D is unclear. The clonotype was recovered from a boy under two years old with Wiskott-Aldrich syndrome, due to receive a stem cell transplant. CDR3 nucleotide sequence: TGTGCCAGCAGTCGGCTTGATAGCTCCTACAATGAGCAGTTCTTC. This translates into CASSRLDSSYNEQFF.